The clone carrying this T cell receptor beta chain came up a few times. Its antigen is unknown. This specimen belongs to a study of identical twins. Study-level findings and limits: Out-of-frame beta chain sequences displayed weaker excess sharing between twins.

TCRdb reanalysed the 5' RACE reads using MiXCR and keeps one entry per CDR3 protein. The sample carries about 190,000 distinct CDR3 sequences, about 15% recorded once. The CDR3 runs 12 residues. CDR1 DFQATT and CDR2 SNEGSKA come from the germline V gene (reference sequence). V was pared by 7 bases and J by 5 bases, with 12 bases between. These sequences were also reported in another study, on T cells expressing NK-cell markers.

The TCR comes from a woman younger than 30 in good health. Sequences were obtained from CD8+ T cells sorted from blood. The chain couples TRBV20-1 to TRBJ2-1; D may be TRBD2 (6 bases). In DNA, the CDR3 is TGCAGTGAGGGGACTTTAAACAATGAGCAGTTCTTC. Translating gives CSEGTLNNEQFF.